The next 8 T cell receptor beta chains were all read from a single sample in a study of T cell responses to AZD1222 COVID-19 vaccine. Measured with immunoSEQ multiplex PCR; TCRdb has only the in-frame clones, and not every one. The sample shows 120,000 to 150,000 clones, roughly 90% of them seen only once. Specimen: peripheral blood, collected on day 0 of AZD1222 vaccination. The receptor set was obtained from an adult in good health.

The chain is built from TRBV7-3 and TRBJ2-2; possible D gene TRBD2, 6 bases. CDR1 SGHTA and CDR2 FQGTGA come from the germline V gene. The germline V and J ends were trimmed by 8 bases and 6 bases, with 10 bases remaining between them. There are 12 residues in the CDR3. In DNA, the CDR3 is TGTGCCAGCCGAAGGGAGGCCGGGGAGCTGTTTTTT. It encodes CASRREAGELFF. Together with reference TRBV7-3 and TRBJ2-2, the CDR3 gives the full variable domain: GAGVSQTPSNKVTEKGKYVELRCDPISGHTALYWYRQSLGQGPEFLIYFQGTGAADDSGLPNDRFFAVRPEGSVSTLKIQRTERGDSAVYLCASRREAGELFFGEGSRLTVL.

This chain joins TRBV19 and TRBJ2-1, with D possibly being TRBD1 or TRBD2 (5 bases each). Germline assignment: CDR1 LNHDA and CDR2 SQIVND (reference sequence). Trimming stripped 5 bases from V and 0 bases from J, with 14 bases between. The CDR3 spans 16 residues. CDR3 loop: CASSRLAGSSYNEQFF. CDR3 DNA: TGTGCCAGTAGTCGACTCGCAGGGAGCTCCTACAATGAGCAGTTCTTC.

This chain joins TRBV6-2 or TRBV6-3 and TRBJ2-7; a possible D gene is TRBD1 (5 bases). The V end was cut by 2 bases, the J end by 7 bases, with 9 bases between. CDR1 MNHEY and CDR2 SVGEGT come from the germline V gene. The CDR3 loop spans 12 amino acids. DNA of the CDR3: TGTGCCAGCAGTTACCCCCAGGGTGAGCAGTACTTC. Its translation: CASSYPQGEQYF.

This clone was recorded only once. The chain recombines TRBV15 with TRBJ1-6; possible D gene TRBD1, 5 bases. The CDR3 extends over 14 amino acids. Germline assignment: CDR1 LNHNV and CDR2 YYDKDF (reference sequence). The germline V and J ends were trimmed by 1 base and 9 bases, with 10 bases remaining between them. CDR3 sequence (DNA): TGTGCCACCAGCAGAGCGCAGGGTGGTTCACCCCTCCACTTT. This sequence encodes CATSRAQGGSPLHF.

The sample holds one count of this clone. J is TRBJ1-1 and V is TRBV5-1, with D possibly being TRBD1 (5 bases). V was shortened by 0 bases and J by 9 bases, with 15 bases between the two germline ends. This CDR3 contains 14 residues. The germline V gene encodes CDR1 SGHRS and CDR2 YFSETQ. Written as DNA, the CDR3 is TGCGCCAGCAGCTTGGATGGATCTGGGGGAAAAGCTTTCTTT. Its protein product is CASSLDGSGGKAFF.

The CDR3 DNA reads as TGCGCCAGCACCTCCACTTCGACAGGGGCTCAAAACACTGAAGCTTTCTTT. Residues: CASTSTSTGAQNTEAFF. The gene calls are TRBV5-1 and TRBJ1-1; 8 nucleotides agree with TRBD1. The CDR3 length is 17 residues. The germline V gene encodes CDR1 SGHRS and CDR2 YFSETQ. Trimming took 6 bases from V and 2 from J; bases not matched to a gene: 15.

The rearrangement uses TRBV4-1 and TRBJ2-3; D is possibly TRBD2 (6 bases). CDR3 length: 16 amino acids. Deletions cut 5 bases from V and 0 bases from J, with 15 bases between. The germline CDR1 and CDR2 sequences are MGHRA and YSYEKL. The CDR3 is CASSVPRRGSTDTQYF. In DNA form, the CDR3 reads TGCGCCAGCAGCGTTCCTCGGCGGGGTAGCACAGATACGCAGTATTTT.

The rearrangement links TRBV9 to TRBJ1-2; the D gene is possibly TRBD1 (5 bases). Germline V gene lookup returns CDR1 SGDLS and CDR2 YYNGEE. CDR3 length: 15 amino acids. V lost 0 bases, J lost 2 bases, and 11 bases lay in between. In DNA form, the CDR3 reads TGTGCCAGCAGCGTAGGAGGGGTGGCGAACTATGGCTACACCTTC. It specifies CASSVGGVANYGYTF.